The 4 T cell receptor beta chains below come from one sample, sequenced in a study of cytomegalovirus exposure and HLA in healthy donors. 13 Jbeta primers and 60 Vbeta primers were used for the PCR. Clones were sequenced by immunoSEQ multiplex PCR, and TCRdb holds only the in-frame ones, with some missing. The sample yields 250,000 or so clones, around 85% seen once. Sequenced input: PBMCs. Receptors originate from a human donor in good health.

The sample holds a few counts of this clone. The chain joins TRBV15 to TRBJ2-7; D might be TRBD2 (5 bases). V lost 8 bases, J lost 5 bases, and 16 bases lay in between. Germline CDR1 and CDR2: LNHNV and YYDKDF (reference sequence). This CDR3 has 13 amino acids. CDR3 region: CATGGRTNHEQYF. The CDR3 DNA reads as TGTGCCACCGGAGGACGGACCAATCACGAGCAGTACTTC.

This chain connects TRBV5-1 to TRBJ2-7; D is possibly TRBD1 (6 bases). Trimming took off 5 bases at V and 7 bases at J, with 22 bases between the two ends. CDR1 SGHRS and CDR2 YFSETQ come from the germline V gene. The CDR3 sequence is 15 residues long. CDR3 loop: CASRRTGPSVSEQYF. The CDR3 nucleotides read TGCGCCAGCAGGAGAACAGGGCCCTCGGTTTCTGAGCAGTACTTC. The full variable domain, its missing parts supplied by reference TRBV5-1 and TRBJ2-7, is KAGVTQTPRYLIKTRGQQVTLSCSPISGHRSVSWYQQTPGQGLQFLFEYFSETQRNKGNFPGRFSGRQFSNSRSEMNVSTLELGDSALYLCASRRTGPSVSEQYFGPGTRLTVT.

This chain uses TRBV19 with TRBJ2-5; 14 positions agree with TRBD2. The CDR3 runs to 15 residues. Losses at the gene ends were 10 bases for V and 5 bases for J; bases not matched to a gene: 9. CDR1 and CDR2 (germline): LNHDA, SQIVND (reference sequence). CDR3 DNA sequence: TGTGCCACAAATCCGGGACTAGCGGGAGACGAGACCCAGTACTTC. It yields the protein CATNPGLAGDETQYF.

This rearrangement joins TRBV5-1 to TRBJ2-3, with 9 nucleotides matching TRBD2. The CDR3 runs to 16 residues. The V segment lost 0 bases and the J segment 0 bases; nucleotides outside the gene matches: 2. Per germline, CDR1 SGHRS and CDR2 YFSETQ. The CDR3 loop reads CASSLATSGSTDTQYF. CDR3 DNA sequence: TGCGCCAGCAGCTTGGCCACTAGCGGGAGCACAGATACGCAGTATTTT. Together with reference TRBV5-1 and TRBJ2-3, the CDR3 gives the full variable domain: KAGVTQTPRYLIKTRGQQVTLSCSPISGHRSVSWYQQTPGQGLQFLFEYFSETQRNKGNFPGRFSGRQFSNSRSEMNVSTLELGDSALYLCASSLATSGSTDTQYFGPGTRLTVL.